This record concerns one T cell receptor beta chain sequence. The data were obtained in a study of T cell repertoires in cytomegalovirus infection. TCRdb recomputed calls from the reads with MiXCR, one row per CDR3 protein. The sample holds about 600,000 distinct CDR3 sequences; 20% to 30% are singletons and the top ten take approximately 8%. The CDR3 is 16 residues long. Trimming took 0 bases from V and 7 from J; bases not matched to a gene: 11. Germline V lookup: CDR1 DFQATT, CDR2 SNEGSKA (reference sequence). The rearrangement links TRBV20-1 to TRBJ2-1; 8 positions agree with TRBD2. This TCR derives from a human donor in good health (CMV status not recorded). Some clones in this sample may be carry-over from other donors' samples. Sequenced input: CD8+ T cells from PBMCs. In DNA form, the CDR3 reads TGCAGTGCTAGAGATCGGGGGGGGGCCTCCAGTAATGAGCAGTTCTTC. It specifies CSARDRGGASSNEQFF.